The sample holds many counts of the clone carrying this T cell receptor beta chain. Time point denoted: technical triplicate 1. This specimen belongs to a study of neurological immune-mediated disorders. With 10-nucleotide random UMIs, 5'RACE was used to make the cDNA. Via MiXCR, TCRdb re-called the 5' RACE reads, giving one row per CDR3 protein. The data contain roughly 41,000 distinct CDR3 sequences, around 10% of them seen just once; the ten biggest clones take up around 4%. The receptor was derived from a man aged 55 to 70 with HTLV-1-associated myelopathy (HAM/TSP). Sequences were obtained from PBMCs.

The DNA of the CDR3 is TGCAGTGCTCCTACGTCACAGGGGGCGAATTCACCCCTCCACTTT. Its translation is CSAPTSQGANSPLHF. This sequence joins TRBV20-1 and TRBJ1-6; 9 positions agree with TRBD1. The CDR3 consists of 15 residues. The germline V gene has CDR1 DFQATT and CDR2 SNEGSKA (reference sequence). Trimming removed 5 bases from V and 7 bases from J; junction bases left unmatched: 9.